This T cell receptor (beta chain) was sequenced during a study of T cell repertoires in cytomegalovirus infection. TCRdb passed the reads through MiXCR, listing each CDR3 protein once. The sample records 51,000 or so distinct CDR3 sequences, roughly a fifth being singletons. V lost 3 bases and J 3 bases, leaving 12 bases between the germline ends. This CDR3 has 14 amino acids. Worth noting for this clonotype: Antigen unknown.

The source of this sequence is a human donor in good health (CMV status not recorded). Some clones in this sample may be carry-over from other donors' samples. The chain combines TRBV12-3 or TRBV12-4 with TRBJ2-7; D not certain. The specimen comprised CD8+ T cells from cultured PBMCs, sampled from culture after CMV antigen stimulation. CDR3 in amino acids: CASSFSLDGYEQYF. In DNA form, the CDR3 reads TGTGCCAGCAGTTTCTCCCTTGACGGCTACGAGCAGTACTTC.